This T cell receptor (beta chain) appears in the sequencing data of a study of T cell repertoires in cytomegalovirus infection. Turning to the study itself: Indications of both CMV infection and matching HLA type were provided by public TCR beta signatures.

With 5 bases clipped from V and 1 base from J, the junction kept 16 bases outside the gene matches. Germline values: CDR1 LNHDA, CDR2 SQIVND (reference sequence). This CDR3 is built from 18 residues. From the reads, TCRdb called clonotypes with MiXCR, one entry per CDR3 protein. The sample records about 490,000 distinct CDR3 sequences, approximately 15% being singletons. This clonotype was detected a few times. What was sequenced was CD8+ T cells from PBMCs. The clonotype originates from a human donor in good health (CMV status not recorded). Some clones in this sample may be carry-over from other donors' samples. The chain employs TRBV19 and TRBJ2-7; 8 bases fit TRBD1. The CDR3 spells CASSARSGTGGPSYEQYF. The CDR3 nucleotides are TGTGCCAGTAGTGCCCGCTCCGGGACAGGAGGCCCTTCCTACGAGCAGTACTTC. Together with reference TRBV19 and TRBJ2-7, the CDR3 gives the full variable domain: DGGITQSPKYLFRKEGQNVTLSCEQNLNHDAMYWYRQDPGQGLRLIYYSQIVNDFQKGDIAEGYSVSREKKESFPLTVTSAQKNPTAFYLCASSARSGTGGPSYEQYFGPGTRLTVT.